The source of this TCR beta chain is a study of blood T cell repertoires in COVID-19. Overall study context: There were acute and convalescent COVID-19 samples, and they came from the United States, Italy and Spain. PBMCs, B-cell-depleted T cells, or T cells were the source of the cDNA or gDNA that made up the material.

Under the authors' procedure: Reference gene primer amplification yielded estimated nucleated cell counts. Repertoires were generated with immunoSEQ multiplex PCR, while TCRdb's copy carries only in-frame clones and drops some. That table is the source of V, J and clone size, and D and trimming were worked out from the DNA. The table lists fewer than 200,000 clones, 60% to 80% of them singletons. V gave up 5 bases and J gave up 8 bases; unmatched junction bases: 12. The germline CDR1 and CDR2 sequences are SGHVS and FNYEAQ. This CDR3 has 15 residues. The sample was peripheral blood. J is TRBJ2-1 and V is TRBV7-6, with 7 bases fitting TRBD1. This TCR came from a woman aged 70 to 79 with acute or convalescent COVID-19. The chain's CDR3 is CASSAQETGNHEQFF. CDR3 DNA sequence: TGTGCCAGCAGCGCTCAAGAGACAGGGAATCATGAGCAGTTCTTC.